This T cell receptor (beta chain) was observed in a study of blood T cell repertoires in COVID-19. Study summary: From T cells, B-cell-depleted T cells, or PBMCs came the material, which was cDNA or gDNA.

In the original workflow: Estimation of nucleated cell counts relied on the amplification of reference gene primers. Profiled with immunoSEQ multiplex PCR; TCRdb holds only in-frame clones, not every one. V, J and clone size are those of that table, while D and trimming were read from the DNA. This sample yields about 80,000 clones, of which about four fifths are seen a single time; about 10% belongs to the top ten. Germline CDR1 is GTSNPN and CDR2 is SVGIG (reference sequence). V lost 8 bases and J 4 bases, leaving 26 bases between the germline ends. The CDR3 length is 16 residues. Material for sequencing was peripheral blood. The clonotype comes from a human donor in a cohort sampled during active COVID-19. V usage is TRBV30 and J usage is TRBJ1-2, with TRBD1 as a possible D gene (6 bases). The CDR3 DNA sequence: TGTGCCGCAGACCAGGGGACGGCCAGGGGACGCTATGGCTACACCTTC. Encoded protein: CAADQGTARGRYGYTF.